This T cell receptor beta chain was observed in a study of post-analysis software for immune sequencing data. General study points: TRBV segments more frequent in patients than in controls numbered roughly 5 and included TRBV5-6, TRBV5-1 and TRBV20-1.

The authors incorporated unique molecular identifiers into the TCR beta cDNA libraries. MiXCR, run by TCRdb on the PCR reads, gives a single entry per CDR3 protein. The sample has roughly 400,000 distinct CDR3 sequences, about 39% seen once; the top ten hold about 8%. The CDR3 runs to 13 residues. Points on this clonotype: Antigen: not known. One junction end disagrees with the germline gene, perhaps due to a read error.

The chain links TRBV12-3 or TRBV12-4 to TRBJ1-4; a possible D gene is TRBD1 (6 bases). This receptor was obtained from a girl between 2 and 10 years old with multiple sclerosis. The sample taken for sequencing was blood. The CDR3 DNA reads as TGTGCCAGCAAACAGGGTTTTAATGAAAAACGGTTTTTT. It is translated as CASKQGFNEKRFF.